Listed here are 26 T cell receptor beta chains from one sample, sequenced in a study of blood T cell repertoires in COVID-19. Sequenced by immunoSEQ multiplex PCR; TCRdb stores in-frame clones only, minus some. This table holds under 300,000 clones, approximately 84% found once. The sample was PBMCs or T cells enriched from blood (not recorded which). The receptors derive from a woman in her fifties or sixties who had been exposed to COVID-19.

This chain links TRBV3-1 (or the pseudogene TRBV3-2) with TRBJ2-6; D ambiguous. V dropped 4 bases and J dropped 0 bases, with 7 bases sitting between them. This CDR3 has 15 amino acids. Germline loops: CDR1 LGHDT, CDR2 YNNKEL (reference sequence). The CDR3 here is CASSPITSGANVLTF. As DNA, the CDR3 is TGTGCCAGCAGCCCTATCACCTCTGGGGCCAACGTCCTGACTTTC.

The rearrangement uses TRBV5-1 and TRBJ2-6; 7 bases are a match to TRBD1. The J segment lost 3 bases and the V segment lost 5 bases, leaving 8 bases of the junction unmatched. CDR1 and CDR2 (germline): SGHRS, YFSETQ. CDR3 length: 16 amino acids. The CDR3 DNA follows: TGCGCCAGCAGTCACGACAGGGCTGGTGGGGCCAACGTCCTGACTTTC. Its translation is CASSHDRAGGANVLTF.

The V gene is TRBV10-3, the J gene TRBJ1-3; D not certain. Trimming removed 5 bases from V and 0 bases from J, with 8 bases in between. This CDR3 is 14 amino acids long. CDR1 is ENHRY, CDR2 SYGVKD, per germline. For the CDR3, the DNA is TGTGCCATCAGTCAGGAACACTCTGGAAACACCATATATTTT. Translation gives CAISQEHSGNTIYF.

The CDR3, as DNA: TGTGCCAGCAGTTCCCCGGGGAGCTCAACTAATGAAAAACTGTTTTTT. It is translated as CASSSPGSSTNEKLFF. The chain joins TRBV28 to TRBJ1-4; D ambiguous. Germline V gives CDR1 MDHEN, CDR2 SYDVKM. The CDR3 length is 16 residues. Trimming left V 4 bases short and J 0 bases short, with 12 bases between.

J is TRBJ2-7 and V is TRBV10-3; TRBD1 agrees at 9 bases. The CDR3 length is 14 residues. In germline, CDR1 is ENHRY, CDR2 SYGVKD. Trimming cost V 8 bases and J 7 bases; bases outside gene matches: 12. The CDR3 sequence is CAIRMGQGGKEQYF. The CDR3 DNA reads as TGTGCCATCCGGATGGGACAGGGAGGGAAAGAGCAGTACTTC.

This chain links TRBV4-3 with TRBJ2-3, with 9 bases lining up with TRBD2. The CDR3 contains 16 residues. Germline-derived CDR1 and CDR2 are LGHNA and YSLEER. Trimming removed 1 base from V and 4 bases from J; junction bases left unmatched: 6. CDR3: CASSQGGGAGADTQYF. The CDR3 DNA sequence: TGCGCCAGCAGCCAAGGCGGGGGGGCCGGAGCAGATACGCAGTATTTT.

The chain joins TRBV2 to TRBJ2-7, with D maybe TRBD2 (6 bases). CDR1 SNHLY and CDR2 FYNNEI come from the germline V gene. This CDR3 contains 12 residues. Trimming left V 6 bases short and J 1 base short, with 7 bases between. CDR3 residues: CASSGSSYEQYF. The CDR3 coding sequence is TGTGCCAGCAGCGGGAGTTCCTACGAGCAGTACTTC.

This sequence joins TRBV11-2 and TRBJ1-1; D unresolved. Germline assignment: CDR1 SGHAT and CDR2 FQNNGV. The CDR3 runs to 16 residues. Trimming shortened V by 5 bases and J by 3 bases, and 19 bases separated the two germline ends. In DNA, the CDR3 is TGTGCCAGCAGCAAGGCCCGGGGAACCACGTACACTGAAGCTTTCTTT. Protein: CASSKARGTTYTEAFF.

The chain uses TRBV6-5 and TRBJ2-1; 7 bases match TRBD1. From germline, CDR1 is MNHEY and CDR2 SVGAGI. The J segment lost 4 bases and the V segment lost 6 bases, leaving 3 bases of the junction unmatched. This CDR3 is built from 13 residues. CDR3 protein: CASRATGYNEQFF. The CDR3 coding sequence is TGTGCCAGCAGAGCGACAGGGTACAATGAGCAGTTCTTC.

V is TRBV30 and J is TRBJ2-3; D is perhaps TRBD2 (5 bases). The CDR3 spans 11 residues. Germline V CDR1 and CDR2: GTSNPN, SVGIG (reference sequence). Between the trimmed V and J ends, which lost 1 base and 8 bases, there was a span of 7 bases. CDR3 residues: CAWSERATQYF. DNA of the CDR3: TGTGCCTGGAGTGAGAGGGCTACGCAGTATTTT.

This chain joins TRBV18 and TRBJ2-3; tentative D call: TRBD2 (6 bases). V lost 3 bases, J lost 6 bases, and 13 bases lay in between. The CDR3 totals 14 residues. The germline V gene has CDR1 KGHSH and CDR2 LQKENI. The CDR3 coding sequence is TGTGCCAGCTCACCGACGCGGGGAATGGATACGCAGTATTTT. Its translation: CASSPTRGMDTQYF.

In DNA form, the CDR3 reads TGTGCCAGCAGTGCTTCTAGCCGACTCCCGAGCTCCTACGAGCAGTACTTC. It codes for CASSASSRLPSSYEQYF. The gene calls are TRBV9 and TRBJ2-7, with D tentatively TRBD2 (5 bases). There are 17 residues in the CDR3. The germline V gene encodes CDR1 SGDLS and CDR2 YYNGEE. Trimming left V 5 bases short and J 0 bases short, with 21 bases between.

The chain combines TRBV28 with TRBJ2-3; TRBD2 matches at 10 bases. Germline trimming cut 5 bases from V and 3 bases from J; bases unmatched to any gene: 5. CDR3 length equals 15 residues. The V gene's germline CDR1 is MDHEN and CDR2 SYDVKM. The chain's CDR3 is CASSVAGGRTDTQYF. In DNA form, the CDR3 reads TGTGCCAGCAGTGTAGCGGGGGGAAGGACAGATACGCAGTATTTT. Full variable domain (missing parts from reference TRBV28 and TRBJ2-3): DVKVTQSSRYLVKRTGEKVFLECVQDMDHENMFWYRQDPGLGLRLIYFSYDVKMKEKGDIPEGYSVSREKKERFSLILESASTNQTSMYLCASSVAGGRTDTQYFGPGTRLTVL.

The chain couples TRBV28 to TRBJ1-1; unclear D gene. V was cut by 5 bases and J by 11 bases, with 15 bases left in between. Germline assignment: CDR1 MDHEN and CDR2 SYDVKM. The CDR3 has 12 residues. The CDR3 bases are TGTGCCAGCAGTCTCCTCGGGAGAGACGCTTTCTTT. Protein product: CASSLLGRDAFF.

This clone has a handful of counts. The CDR3 loop is CASSLTGENGYTF. The CDR3 DNA reads as TGTGCCAGTTCCTTAACAGGGGAGAATGGCTACACCTTC. The chain has TRBV9 and TRBJ1-2; TRBD1 agrees at 7 bases. Germline V CDR1 and CDR2: SGDLS, YYNGEE. J lost 6 bases, V lost 8 bases, and 10 bases had no gene match. This CDR3 has 13 amino acids.

The chain links TRBV6-5 to TRBJ2-2, with TRBD1 matching 8 bases. Trimming at V came to 5 bases and at J to 6 bases, leaving 5 bases not matched to a gene. The CDR3 runs 14 residues. From germline, CDR1 is MNHEY and CDR2 SVGAGI. The CDR3 region is CASSRGQGAGELFF. CDR3 bases: TGTGCCAGCAGTCGTGGACAGGGAGCCGGGGAGCTGTTTTTT.

As for this clone: This sample includes further DNA sequences coding for the same CDR3. The rearrangement joins TRBV28 to TRBJ1-1, with TRBD1 as a possible D gene (5 bases). CDR1 is MDHEN, CDR2 SYDVKM, per germline. Trimming left V 5 bases short and J 7 bases short, with 11 bases between. The CDR3 consists of 12 residues. Here the CDR3 reads CASSRGSGEAFF. The DNA for the CDR3 is TGTGCCAGCAGTAGGGGCTCCGGTGAAGCTTTCTTT. Drawing the rest from reference TRBV28 and TRBJ1-1, the complete variable domain is DVKVTQSSRYLVKRTGEKVFLECVQDMDHENMFWYRQDPGLGLRLIYFSYDVKMKEKGDIPEGYSVSREKKERFSLILESASTNQTSMYLCASSRGSGEAFFGQGTRLTVV.

The chain employs TRBV30 and TRBJ1-6; D perhaps matches TRBD1 (6 bases). CDR1 and CDR2 from the germline V gene are GTSNPN and SVGIG (reference sequence). Trimming shortened V by 1 base and J by 9 bases, and 13 bases separated the two germline ends. The CDR3 is made up of 14 amino acids. CDR3 bases: TGTGCCTGGAGTGAAGGGACACCTCTTTCACCCCTCCACTTT. As protein: CAWSEGTPLSPLHF.

The chain recombines TRBV3-1 (or the pseudogene TRBV3-2) with TRBJ2-3; D is unclear. The CDR3 sequence is 16 residues long. With 0 bases removed from V and 5 bases from J, the gap between germline ends came to 15 bases. Germline-derived CDR1 and CDR2 are LGHDT and YNNKEL (reference sequence). The CDR3 DNA reads as TGTGCCAGCAGCCAAGAATTATTAGTAGTTGGAGATACGCAGTATTTT. Translation: CASSQELLVVGDTQYF.

V usage is TRBV13 and J usage is TRBJ1-1, with D perhaps TRBD1 (6 bases). CDR3 length equals 13 residues. Germline CDR1 is PRHDT and CDR2 is FYEKMQ (reference sequence). V was pared by 8 bases and J by 1 base, with 11 bases between. The CDR3 nucleotides read TGTGCCAGCGCCCGGGGGGCGAACACTGAAGCTTTCTTT. This encodes CASARGANTEAFF.

The CDR3: CASSPYYREPYGYTF. The CDR3, as DNA: TGTGCCAGCAGTCCGTATTACAGGGAACCTTATGGCTACACCTTC. The gene calls are TRBV6-2 or TRBV6-3 and TRBJ1-2; TRBD1 might be the D (6 bases). This CDR3 contains 15 residues. Trimming cost V 5 bases and J 5 bases, with 18 bases left between them. Germline V gives CDR1 MNHEY, CDR2 SVGEGT.

This rearrangement joins TRBV4-3 to TRBJ2-6; possible D gene TRBD1, 6 bases. Trimming cost V 0 bases and J 0 bases, with 15 bases left between them. Per the germline V gene, CDR1 is LGHNA and CDR2 is YSLEER. The CDR3 extends over 19 amino acids. The DNA for the CDR3 is TGCGCCAGCAGCCAAGATGGGGGCCAGGTGGGCTCTGGGGCCAACGTCCTGACTTTC. This translates into CASSQDGGQVGSGANVLTF.

V gene TRBV19 combines with J gene TRBJ1-6; D might be TRBD1 (6 bases). The CDR3 contains 15 residues. V dropped 6 bases and J dropped 9 bases, with 18 bases sitting between them. Germline V gene lookup returns CDR1 LNHDA and CDR2 SQIVND (reference sequence). CDR3 loop: CASRGIDRFGSPLHF. As DNA, the CDR3 is TGTGCCAGTAGAGGGATTGACAGGTTTGGTTCACCCCTCCACTTT.

The J gene is TRBJ1-1, the V gene TRBV28; 7 bases agree with TRBD1. In germline, CDR1 is MDHEN, CDR2 SYDVKM. After removal of 5 bases from V and 0 bases from J, the junction contained 9 bases not matched to a gene. The CDR3 is 16 residues long. The CDR3 DNA reads TGTGCCAGCAGTCCCCTCAGGACAGGCGTGAACACTGAAGCTTTCTTT. Amino acids: CASSPLRTGVNTEAFF.

This chain uses TRBV7-9 with TRBJ1-1; 10 bases line up with TRBD1. This CDR3 region has 17 residues. The V gene end was trimmed by 6 bases and the J gene end by 4 bases; junction bases not matched to a gene: 14. CDR1 is SEHNR and CDR2 is FQNEAQ in the germline V gene (reference sequence). The CDR3 spells CASRIDRGPSGGTEAFF. The CDR3 nucleotides are TGTGCCAGCAGGATAGACAGGGGGCCTTCGGGGGGCACTGAAGCTTTCTTT.

This clone was detected only a few times. The rearrangement uses TRBV27 and TRBJ2-7; possibly TRBD1 for D (6 bases). With 10 bases removed from V and 2 bases from J, the gap between germline ends came to 18 bases. Germline values: CDR1 MNHEY, CDR2 SMNVEV (reference sequence). The CDR3 consists of 14 residues. The chain's CDR3 is CATWTATQPYEQYF. The CDR3 DNA follows: TGTGCCACCTGGACAGCCACTCAACCCTACGAGCAGTACTTC.